This T cell receptor (beta chain) was documented in a study of cytomegalovirus exposure and HLA in healthy donors. Study-level results: Later work associated around 18,000 TCR beta sequences with HLA alleles at 0.05 false discovery rate.

Details on this clone: The antigen remains unidentified.

PCR was performed using 60 Vbeta and 13 Jbeta primers. TCRdb's copy holds only in-frame clones and misses some; the assay was immunoSEQ multiplex PCR. The table has about 69,000 clones, less than 75% seen once. Specimen: PBMCs. The clonotype was recovered from a young woman in good health and CMV-seronegative.

CDR3 amino acids: CAISAGDTGELFF. The CDR3 DNA sequence: TGTGCCATCAGTGCCGGGGACACCGGGGAGCTGTTTTTT. The J gene is TRBJ2-2, the V gene TRBV10-3, with D perhaps TRBD2 (5 bases). Germline assignment: CDR1 ENHRY and CDR2 SYGVKD. The CDR3 is made up of 13 amino acids. Trimming shortened V by 4 bases and J by 3 bases, and 6 bases separated the two germline ends.